This TCR beta chain appears in the sequencing data of a study of cytomegalovirus exposure and HLA in healthy donors. In the PCR, 60 Vbeta and 13 Jbeta primers were used. Here immunoSEQ multiplex PCR was the method, and the copy in TCRdb shows in-frame clones only, minus some. Here the sample spans roughly 200,000 clones, about three quarters being singletons. The receptor's source is a woman aged 55-70 years in good health and CMV-seropositive. What was sequenced was PBMCs.

The CDR3 nucleotides read TGTGCCATCAGTGAGTCGACAGGATTGGGTTCTTTCACTGAAGCTTTCTTT. Amino acid sequence: CAISESTGLGSFTEAFF. This sequence joins TRBV10-3 and TRBJ1-1; D possibly corresponds to TRBD1 (6 bases). CDR3 size: 17 residues. Trimming cost V 0 bases and J 4 bases, with 18 bases left between them. CDR1 is ENHRY, CDR2 SYGVKD, per germline.